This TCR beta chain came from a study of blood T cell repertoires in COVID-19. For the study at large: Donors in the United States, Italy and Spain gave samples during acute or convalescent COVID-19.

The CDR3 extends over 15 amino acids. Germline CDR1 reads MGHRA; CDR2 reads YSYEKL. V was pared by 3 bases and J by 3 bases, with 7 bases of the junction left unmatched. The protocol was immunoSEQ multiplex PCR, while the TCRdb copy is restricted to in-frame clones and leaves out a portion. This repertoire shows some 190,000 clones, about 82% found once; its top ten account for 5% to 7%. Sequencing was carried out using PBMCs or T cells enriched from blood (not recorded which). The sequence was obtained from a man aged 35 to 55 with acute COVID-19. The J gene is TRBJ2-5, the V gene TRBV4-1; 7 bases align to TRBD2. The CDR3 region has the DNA TGCGCCAGCAGCCACGGGGGGAGGACGAAAGAGACCCAGTACTTC. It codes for CASSHGGRTKETQYF.